This T cell receptor beta chain was sequenced for a study of blood T cells in healthy people across ages. Overall study context: In model experiments, template switching was able to capture about one barcoded beta molecule for every two T cells that were present.

Findings and limits, study-wide: Observed TCR beta diversity per million T cells went down as age went up. This fall followed a roughly linear course with age. Naive and antigen-experienced cells could not be conclusively compared, given unsorted PBMCs.

Germline CDR1 SGHVS, CDR2 FNYEAQ. The CDR3 is 14 amino acids. About this clonotype: Its antigen is unknown.

Primers used in a second PCR of roughly 6 to 12 cycles were a sample-barcoded 5' primer and a J-beta primer mix. A 12-random-nucleotide template-switch adaptor tagged each cDNA molecule. TCRdb passed the 5' RACE reads through MiXCR, listing each CDR3 protein once. The sample has 650,000 to 1,000,000 distinct CDR3 sequences; roughly 35% are singletons. This TCR was recovered from a man between 18 and 29 years old in good health. The rearrangement uses TRBV7-6 and TRBJ2-5; D uncertain. The DNA end is a closer match to TRBJ2-7, so the J assignment may be wrong. Sequenced material: blood. The CDR3 spells CASSLVGLAYEQYF. CDR3 DNA: TGTGCCAGCAGCTTAGTTGGCCTTGCCTACGAGCAGTACTTC.